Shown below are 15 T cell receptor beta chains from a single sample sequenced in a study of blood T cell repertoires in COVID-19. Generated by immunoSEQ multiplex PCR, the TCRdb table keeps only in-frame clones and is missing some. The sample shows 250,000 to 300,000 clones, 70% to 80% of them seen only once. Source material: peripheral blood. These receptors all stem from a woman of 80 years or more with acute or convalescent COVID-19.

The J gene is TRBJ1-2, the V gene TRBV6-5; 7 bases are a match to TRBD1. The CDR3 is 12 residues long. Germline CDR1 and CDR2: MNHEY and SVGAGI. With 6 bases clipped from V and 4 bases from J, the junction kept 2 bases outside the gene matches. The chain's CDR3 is CASRGDSYGYTF. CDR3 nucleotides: TGTGCCAGCAGGGGGGACAGCTATGGCTACACCTTC.

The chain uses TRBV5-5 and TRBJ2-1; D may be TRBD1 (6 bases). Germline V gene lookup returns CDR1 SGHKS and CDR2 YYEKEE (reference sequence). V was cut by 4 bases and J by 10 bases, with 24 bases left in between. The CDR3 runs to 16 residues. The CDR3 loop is CASSPRPGEGDVEQFF. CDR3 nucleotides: TGTGCCAGCAGCCCCAGACCAGGGGAAGGTGACGTGGAGCAGTTCTTC.

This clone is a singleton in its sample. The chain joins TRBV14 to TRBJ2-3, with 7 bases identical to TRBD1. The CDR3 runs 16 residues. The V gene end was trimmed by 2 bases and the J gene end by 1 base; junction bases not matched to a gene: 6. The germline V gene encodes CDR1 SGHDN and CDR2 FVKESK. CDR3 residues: CASSQMLQGGTDTQYF. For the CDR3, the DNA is TGTGCCAGCAGCCAAATGTTGCAGGGGGGCACAGATACGCAGTATTTT.

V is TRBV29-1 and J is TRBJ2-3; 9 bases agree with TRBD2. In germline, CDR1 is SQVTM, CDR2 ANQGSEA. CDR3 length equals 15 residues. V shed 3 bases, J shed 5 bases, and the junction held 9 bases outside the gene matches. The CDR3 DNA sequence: TGCAGCGTTGATCCCGCGGGGGGGCGGAGAGATACGCAGTATTTT. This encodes CSVDPAGGRRDTQYF.

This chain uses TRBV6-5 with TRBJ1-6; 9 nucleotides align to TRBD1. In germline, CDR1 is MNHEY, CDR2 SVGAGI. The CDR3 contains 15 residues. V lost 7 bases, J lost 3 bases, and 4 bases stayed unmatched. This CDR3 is CASKRTGDYNSPLHF. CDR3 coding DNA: TGTGCCAGCAAACGGACAGGGGACTATAATTCACCCCTCCACTTT.

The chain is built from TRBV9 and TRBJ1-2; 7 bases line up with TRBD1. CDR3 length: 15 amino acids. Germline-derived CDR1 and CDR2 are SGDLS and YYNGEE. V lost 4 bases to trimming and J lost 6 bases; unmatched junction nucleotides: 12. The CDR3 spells CASSSRQGRLDGYTF. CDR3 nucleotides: TGTGCCAGCAGCTCCAGACAGGGCCGACTTGATGGCTACACCTTC.

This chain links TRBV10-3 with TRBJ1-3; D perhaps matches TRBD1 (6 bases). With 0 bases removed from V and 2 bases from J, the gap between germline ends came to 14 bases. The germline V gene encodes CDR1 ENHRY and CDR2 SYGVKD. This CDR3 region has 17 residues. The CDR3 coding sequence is TGTGCCATCAGTGAGTCCTTGATTGGGGGCCCTGGAAACACCATATATTTT. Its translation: CAISESLIGGPGNTIYF.

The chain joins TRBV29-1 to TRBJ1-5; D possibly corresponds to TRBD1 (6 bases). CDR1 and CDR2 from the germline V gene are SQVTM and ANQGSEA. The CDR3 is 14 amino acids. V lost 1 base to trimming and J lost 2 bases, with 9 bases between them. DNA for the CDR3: TGCAGCGTTGAAGGGGGGGGCGGCAATCAGCCCCAGCATTTT. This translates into CSVEGGGGNQPQHF. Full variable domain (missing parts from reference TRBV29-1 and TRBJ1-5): SAVISQKPSRDICQRGTSLTIQCQVDSQVTMMFWYRQQPGQSLTLIATANQGSEATYESGFVIDKFPISRPNLTFSTLTVSNMSPEDSSIYLCSVEGGGGNQPQHFGDGTRLSIL.

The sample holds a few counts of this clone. The CDR3 DNA follows: TGTGCTAGTGGTTTGGACATTTTGCAGGCTGAAGCTTTCTTT. Its translation: CASGLDILQAEAFF. This sequence joins TRBV12-5 and TRBJ1-1; D gene uncertain. With 1 base removed from V and 6 bases from J, the gap between germline ends came to 12 bases. The CDR3 covers 14 residues. Germline CDR1 reads LGHNT; CDR2 reads FRNRAP.

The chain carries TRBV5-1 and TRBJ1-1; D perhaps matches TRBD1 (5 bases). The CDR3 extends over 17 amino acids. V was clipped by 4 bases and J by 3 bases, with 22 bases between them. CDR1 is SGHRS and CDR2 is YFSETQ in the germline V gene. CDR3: CASSLRGYGASYTEAFF. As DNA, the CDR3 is TGCGCCAGCAGCCTGCGTGGTTATGGGGCTTCGTACACTGAAGCTTTCTTT.

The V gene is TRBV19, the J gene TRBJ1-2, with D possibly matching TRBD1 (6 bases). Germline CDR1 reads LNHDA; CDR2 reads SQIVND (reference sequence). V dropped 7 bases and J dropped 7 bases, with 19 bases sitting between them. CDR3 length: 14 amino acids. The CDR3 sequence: CASISTHRDRGYTF. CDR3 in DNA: TGTGCCAGTATCTCGACCCACAGGGACCGTGGCTACACCTTC.

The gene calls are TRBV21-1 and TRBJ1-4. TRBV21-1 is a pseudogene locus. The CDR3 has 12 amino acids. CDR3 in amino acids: CASIPTSGKLFF. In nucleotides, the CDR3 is TGTGCCAGCATCCCCACGTCGGGAAAACTGTTTTTT.

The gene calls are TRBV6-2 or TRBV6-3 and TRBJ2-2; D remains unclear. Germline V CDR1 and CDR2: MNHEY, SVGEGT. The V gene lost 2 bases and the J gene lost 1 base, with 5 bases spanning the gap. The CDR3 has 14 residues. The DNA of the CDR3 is TGTGCCAGCAGTTACGCAGTGAACACCGGGGAGCTGTTTTTT. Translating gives CASSYAVNTGELFF.

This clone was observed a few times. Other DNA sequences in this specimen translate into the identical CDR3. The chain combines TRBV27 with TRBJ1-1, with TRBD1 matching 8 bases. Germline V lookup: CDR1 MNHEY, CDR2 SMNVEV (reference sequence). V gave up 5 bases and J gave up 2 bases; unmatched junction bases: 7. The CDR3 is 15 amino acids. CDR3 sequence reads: CASSPGTGVNTEAFF. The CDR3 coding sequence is TGTGCCAGCAGTCCCGGGACAGGCGTTAACACTGAAGCTTTCTTT.

CDR3 nucleotides: TGTGCCAGCAGCGGGAGGACTAGCCGTCAGGAGACCCAGTACTTC. It yields the protein CASSGRTSRQETQYF. The V call is TRBV9, the J call TRBJ2-5; the match to TRBD2 covers 8 bases. V was pared by 3 bases and J by 5 bases, with 9 bases of the junction left unmatched. The CDR3 length is 15 residues. Germline CDR1 SGDLS, CDR2 YYNGEE.